The T cell receptor (beta chain) under discussion was sequenced for a study of blood T cells in healthy people across ages. The sample providers were healthy Caucasian people from Russia, aged roughly 6 to 95. At least 6 micrograms of total RNA were extracted per sample. This clonotype was counted a single time. The V end lost 6 bases, the J end lost 0 bases, and 11 bases lay between the germline ends. The germline V gene has CDR1 ENHRY and CDR2 SYGVKD. The CDR3 loop spans 14 amino acids. Alongside a J-beta primer mix, a sample-barcoded 5' primer served in a second PCR lasting about 7 to 11 cycles. A 12-random-nucleotide template-switch adaptor tagged each cDNA molecule. TCRdb independently ran MiXCR on the 5' RACE reads; one entry per CDR3 protein. This table has 1.5 million to 2 million distinct CDR3 sequences, 25% to 30% appearing once.

The chain links TRBV10-3 to TRBJ1-1, with D perhaps TRBD1 (5 bases). Sequenced input: blood. The origin of this receptor is a woman younger than 45 in good health. In DNA form, the CDR3 reads TGTGCCATCAGCAGGGATAGCATGAACACTGAAGCTTTCTTT. The encoded protein is CAISRDSMNTEAFF.